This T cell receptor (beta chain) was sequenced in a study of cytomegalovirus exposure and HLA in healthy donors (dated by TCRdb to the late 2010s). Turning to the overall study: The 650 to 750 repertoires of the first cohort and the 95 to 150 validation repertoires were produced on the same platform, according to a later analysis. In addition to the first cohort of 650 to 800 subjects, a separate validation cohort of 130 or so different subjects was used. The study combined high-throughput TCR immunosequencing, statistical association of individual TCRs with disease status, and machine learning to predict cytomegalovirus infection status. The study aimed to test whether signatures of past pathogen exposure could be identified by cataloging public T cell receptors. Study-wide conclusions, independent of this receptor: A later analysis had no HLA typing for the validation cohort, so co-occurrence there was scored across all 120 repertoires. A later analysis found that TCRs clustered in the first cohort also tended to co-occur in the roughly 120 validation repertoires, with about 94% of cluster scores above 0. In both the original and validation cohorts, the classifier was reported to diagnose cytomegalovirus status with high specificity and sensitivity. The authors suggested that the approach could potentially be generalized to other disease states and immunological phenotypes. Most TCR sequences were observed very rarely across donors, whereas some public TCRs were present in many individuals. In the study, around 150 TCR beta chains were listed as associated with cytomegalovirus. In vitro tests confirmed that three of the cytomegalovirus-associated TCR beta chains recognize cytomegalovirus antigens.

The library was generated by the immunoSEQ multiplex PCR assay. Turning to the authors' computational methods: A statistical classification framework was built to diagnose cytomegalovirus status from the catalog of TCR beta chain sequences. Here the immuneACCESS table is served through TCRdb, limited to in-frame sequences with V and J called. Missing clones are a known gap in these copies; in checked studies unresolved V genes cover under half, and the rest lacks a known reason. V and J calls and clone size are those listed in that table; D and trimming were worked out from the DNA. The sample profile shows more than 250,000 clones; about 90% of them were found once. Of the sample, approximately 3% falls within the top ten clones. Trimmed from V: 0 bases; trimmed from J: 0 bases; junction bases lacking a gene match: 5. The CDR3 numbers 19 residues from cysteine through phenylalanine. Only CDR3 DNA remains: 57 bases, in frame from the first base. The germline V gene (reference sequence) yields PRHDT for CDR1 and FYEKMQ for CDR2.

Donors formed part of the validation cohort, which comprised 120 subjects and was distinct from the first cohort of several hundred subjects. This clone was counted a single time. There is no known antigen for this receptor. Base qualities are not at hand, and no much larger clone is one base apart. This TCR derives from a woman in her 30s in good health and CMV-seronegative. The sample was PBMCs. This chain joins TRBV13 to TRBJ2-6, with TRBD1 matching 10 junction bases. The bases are TGTGCCAGCAGCTTAGGTCCGGGACAGGGGTTCTCTGGGGCCAACGTCCTGACTTTC. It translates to CASSLGPGQGFSGANVLTF.